In its sample, the clone carrying this TCR beta chain was seen once. The sample is drawn from a study of control samples from healthy donors and cancer patients. Assay: immunoSEQ multiplex PCR; the TCRdb copy retains only in-frame clones and omits some. The sample has roughly 170,000 clones, roughly 95% seen once. The material sequenced was blood. This receptor was obtained from a woman aged 60 to 75 in good health.

The CDR3 DNA is TGTGCCTGGGGTAGGGAGGGGCACAACGAGCAGTACTTC. Protein sequence: CAWGREGHNEQYF. The genes are TRBV30 and TRBJ2-7, with 7 bases fitting TRBD2. Germline V gene sequence: CDR1 GTSNPN, CDR2 SVGIG (reference sequence). Unmatched junction bases numbered 9, after V lost 5 bases and J lost 5 bases. There are 13 residues in the CDR3.